Listed here is a single T cell receptor (beta chain). Per the authors' pipeline: From reference gene primer amplification, estimates of nucleated cell counts were derived. Method: immunoSEQ multiplex PCR; TCRdb's copy keeps in-frame clones and lacks some. Clone size and the V and J calls come from that table; the DNA yielded D and trimming. The sample carries about 200,000 clones, roughly 90% recorded once. The CDR3 runs to 18 residues. The trim removed 5 bases at V and 1 base at J, leaving 14 bases unmatched. Germline V gene data show CDR1 as LNHNV and CDR2 as YYDKDF (reference sequence). This record belongs to a study of blood T cell repertoires in COVID-19. Study summary: T cells, B-cell-depleted T cells, or PBMCs provided the cDNA or gDNA that served as material.

Material: PBMCs or T cells enriched from blood (not recorded which). V usage is TRBV15 and J usage is TRBJ2-3, with 8 nucleotides matching TRBD2. The receptor was isolated from a woman aged 30 to 39 who had been exposed to COVID-19. The chain's CDR3 is CATSPTGLEAGGTDTQYF. The CDR3 coding sequence is TGTGCCACCAGCCCTACCGGGCTTGAAGCGGGGGGCACAGATACGCAGTATTTT.